A single sample gave rise to the 11 T cell receptor beta chains below, sequenced in a study of T cell responses to AZD1222 COVID-19 vaccine. Sequenced by immunoSEQ multiplex PCR; TCRdb stores in-frame clones only, minus some. Altogether 200,000 or so clones are present, over 80% being singletons, with the ten largest covering about 9.4%. This sample comprised peripheral blood, obtained on day 0 of AZD1222 vaccination. Source of these receptors: an adult in good health.

The chain uses TRBV28 and TRBJ1-1; TRBD1 agrees at 7 bases. This CDR3 contains 16 residues. With V trimmed by 5 bases and J by 10 bases, 19 bases remained unmatched. CDR1 is MDHEN, CDR2 SYDVKM, per germline. The CDR3 coding sequence is TGTGCCAGCAGTCCACACAGCACAGGGGCTAACAGGGCAGCTTTCTTT. This translates into CASSPHSTGANRAAFF. Combining the CDR3 with reference TRBV28 and TRBJ1-1 gives the whole variable domain DVKVTQSSRYLVKRTGEKVFLECVQDMDHENMFWYRQDPGLGLRLIYFSYDVKMKEKGDIPEGYSVSREKKERFSLILESASTNQTSMYLCASSPHSTGANRAAFFGQGTRLTVV.

The chain links TRBV6-2 or TRBV6-3 to TRBJ1-2; D is undetermined. The CDR3 contains 14 residues. Germline CDR1 is MNHEY and CDR2 is SVGEGT. V was clipped by 6 bases and J by 8 bases, with 19 bases between them. The DNA of the CDR3 is TGTGCCAGCAGCCGGACGGAATCGCACGACGGCTACACCTTC. Translation gives CASSRTESHDGYTF.

This sequence joins TRBV6-1 and TRBJ2-7, with 8 bases identical to TRBD1. After removal of 1 base from V and 2 bases from J, the junction contained 4 bases not matched to a gene. The CDR3 totals 15 residues. In germline, CDR1 is MNHNS, CDR2 SASEGT. DNA of the CDR3: TGTGCCAGCAGTGAAGTAGGACAGGGAGCCTACGAGCAGTACGTC. Translation: CASSEVGQGAYEQYV.

The rearrangement joins TRBV3-1 (or the pseudogene TRBV3-2) to TRBJ1-1; weak D call: TRBD1 (5 bases). This CDR3 comprises 13 residues. Germline V gives CDR1 LGHDT, CDR2 YNNKEL (reference sequence). Deletions cut 0 bases from V and 4 bases from J, with 6 bases between. The CDR3 here is CASSQERGTEAFF. In nucleotides, the CDR3 is TGTGCCAGCAGCCAAGAAAGGGGCACTGAAGCTTTCTTT.

The chain employs TRBV6-5 and TRBJ1-1, with D hard to call. The CDR3 totals 11 residues. V dropped 8 bases and J dropped 3 bases, with 7 bases sitting between them. The germline gives CDR1 MNHEY, CDR2 SVGAGI. CDR3 nucleotide sequence: TGTGCCAGCCCGTCGGACACTGAAGCTTTCTTT. Translated, it gives CASPSDTEAFF.

This chain joins TRBV7-9 and TRBJ1-5; D not resolved. Trimming removed 5 bases at V and 5 bases at J, with 10 bases between. Germline CDR1 SEHNR, CDR2 FQNEAQ (reference sequence). The CDR3 spans 13 residues. The CDR3 DNA reads as TGTGCCAGCAGCAGGGCAGCTTATCAGCCCCAGCATTTT. It translates to CASSRAAYQPQHF.

This clone was seen only once. The chain combines TRBV27 with TRBJ1-5; D is perhaps TRBD1 (5 bases). Trimming removed 4 bases at V and 3 bases at J, with 10 bases between. The CDR3 runs to 14 residues. Germline V lookup: CDR1 MNHEY, CDR2 SMNVEV (reference sequence). CDR3 loop: CASSYGGYNQPQHF. In DNA form, the CDR3 reads TGTGCCAGCAGTTATGGGGGGTACAATCAGCCCCAGCATTTT.

The V and J genes are TRBV10-3 and TRBJ2-1, with D hard to call. Germline CDR1 and CDR2: ENHRY and SYGVKD. V lost 6 bases to trimming and J lost 2 bases, with 8 bases between them. The CDR3 is 13 residues long. CDR3 nucleotides: TGTGCCATCAGAGGTGGGGCCTACAATGAGCAGTTCTTC. Residues: CAIRGGAYNEQFF.

The gene calls are TRBV9 and TRBJ1-3, with D unclear. Germline V gene lookup returns CDR1 SGDLS and CDR2 YYNGEE. V shed 2 bases and J shed 2 bases, with 17 bases lying between them. CDR3 length: 17 amino acids. CDR3 DNA sequence: TGTGCCAGCAGCGTTCACCCCGAAGCGGGAACTGGAAACACCATATATTTT. Its translation is CASSVHPEAGTGNTIYF.

The gene calls are TRBV25-1 and TRBJ2-1, with 7 bases fitting TRBD2. Germline CDR1 is MGHDK and CDR2 is SYGVNS. The CDR3 loop spans 16 amino acids. The J segment lost 1 base and the V segment lost 1 base, leaving 4 bases of the junction unmatched. The CDR3 bases are TGTGCCAGCAGTGAATTGGGCGGGAGTTCCTACAATGAGCAGTTCTTC. Protein sequence: CASSELGGSSYNEQFF.

This chain connects TRBV6-2 or TRBV6-3 to TRBJ1-5, with D unclear. Germline V gene data show CDR1 as MNHEY and CDR2 as SVGEGT. V lost 6 bases and J lost 0, with 18 bases in between. CDR3 length: 17 residues. CDR3 coding DNA: TGTGCCAGCAGCCCAACGGCAGATGGTTATAGCAATCAGCCCCAGCATTTT. Amino acid sequence: CASSPTADGYSNQPQHF.